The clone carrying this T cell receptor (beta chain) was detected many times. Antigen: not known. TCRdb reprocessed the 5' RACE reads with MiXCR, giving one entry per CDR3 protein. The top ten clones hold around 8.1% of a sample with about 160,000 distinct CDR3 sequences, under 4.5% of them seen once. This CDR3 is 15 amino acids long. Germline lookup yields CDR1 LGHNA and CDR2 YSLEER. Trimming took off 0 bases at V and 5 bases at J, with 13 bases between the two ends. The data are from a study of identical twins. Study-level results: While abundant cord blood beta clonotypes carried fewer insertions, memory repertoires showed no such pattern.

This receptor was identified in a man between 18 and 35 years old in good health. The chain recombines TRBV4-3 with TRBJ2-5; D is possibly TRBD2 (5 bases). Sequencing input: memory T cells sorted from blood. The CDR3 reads CASSQDPSGGETQYF. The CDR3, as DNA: TGCGCCAGCAGCCAAGATCCCAGCGGAGGTGAGACCCAGTACTTC.